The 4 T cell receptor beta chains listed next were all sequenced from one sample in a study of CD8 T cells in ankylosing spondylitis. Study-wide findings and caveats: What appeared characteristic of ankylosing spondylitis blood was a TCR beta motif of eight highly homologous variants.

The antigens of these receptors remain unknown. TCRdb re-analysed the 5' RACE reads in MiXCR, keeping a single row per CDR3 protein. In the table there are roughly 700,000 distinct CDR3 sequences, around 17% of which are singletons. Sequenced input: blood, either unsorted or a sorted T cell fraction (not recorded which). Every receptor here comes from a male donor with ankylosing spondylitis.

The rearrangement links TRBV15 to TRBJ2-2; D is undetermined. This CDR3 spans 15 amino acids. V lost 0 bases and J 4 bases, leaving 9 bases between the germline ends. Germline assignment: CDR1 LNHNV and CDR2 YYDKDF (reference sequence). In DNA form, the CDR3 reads TGTGCCACCAGCAGAGATCGATCTAGCACCGGGGAGCTGTTTTTT. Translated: CATSRDRSSTGELFF.

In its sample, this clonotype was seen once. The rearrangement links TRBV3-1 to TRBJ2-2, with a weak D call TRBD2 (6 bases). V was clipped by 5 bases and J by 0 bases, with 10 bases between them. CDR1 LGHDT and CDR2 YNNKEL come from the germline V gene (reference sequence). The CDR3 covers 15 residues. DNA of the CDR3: TGTGCCAGCAGCAAACGGGAGACGAACACCGGGGAGCTGTTTTTT. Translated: CASSKRETNTGELFF.

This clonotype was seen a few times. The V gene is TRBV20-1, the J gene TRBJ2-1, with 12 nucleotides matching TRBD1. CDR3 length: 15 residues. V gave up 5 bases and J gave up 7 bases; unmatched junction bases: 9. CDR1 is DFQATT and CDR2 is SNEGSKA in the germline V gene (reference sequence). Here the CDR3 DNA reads TGCAGTGCTTCCCCGGCGGGACAGGGGGCGAATGAGCAGTTCTTC. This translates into CSASPAGQGANEQFF.

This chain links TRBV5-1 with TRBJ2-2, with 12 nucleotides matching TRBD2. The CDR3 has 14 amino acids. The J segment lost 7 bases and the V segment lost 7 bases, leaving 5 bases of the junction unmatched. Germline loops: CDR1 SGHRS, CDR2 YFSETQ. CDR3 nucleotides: TGCGCCAGCGCCGAGGGACTAGCGGGCGGGGAGCTGTTTTTT. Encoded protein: CASAEGLAGGELFF.